The 9 T cell receptor beta chains given below trace back to one sample, sequenced in a study of identifying expanded T cells in peripheral blood. Assay used: immunoSEQ multiplex PCR; TCRdb lists only in-frame clones, some missing. The sample lists tens of thousands of clones, over 80% occurring once. The sequencing input was blood. Source of these receptors: a person between 18 and 70 years old in good health.

The J gene is TRBJ1-5, the V gene TRBV5-6; a possible D gene is TRBD1 (6 bases). Germline loops: CDR1 SGHDT, CDR2 YYEEEE. Trimming pared 2 bases from V and 3 bases from J, leaving 9 bases between. This CDR3 comprises 14 residues. The CDR3 loop reads CASSFRGANQPQHF. The CDR3 DNA sequence: TGTGCCAGCAGCTTTCGGGGGGCCAATCAGCCCCAGCATTTT.

This sequence joins TRBV5-4 and TRBJ2-7, with a weak D call TRBD1 (5 bases). Deletions cut 0 bases from V and 1 base from J, with 11 bases between. The length of the CDR3 is 15 residues. CDR1 is SGHNT, CDR2 YYREEE, per germline (reference sequence). CDR3: CASSLGSGYSYEQYF. DNA of the CDR3: TGTGCCAGCAGCTTGGGCTCAGGGTATTCCTACGAGCAGTACTTC.

The rearrangement joins TRBV5-6 to TRBJ2-5; TRBD2 aligns across 9 bases. From germline, CDR1 is SGHDT and CDR2 YYEEEE. The CDR3 has 17 residues. Trimming took 3 bases from V and 2 from J; bases not matched to a gene: 11. The CDR3 is CASSYRLAGPSQETQYF. The CDR3 DNA reads as TGTGCCAGCAGCTACAGGCTAGCGGGACCGTCTCAAGAGACCCAGTACTTC.

The genes are TRBV4-2 and TRBJ2-7; D gene unclear. Germline V gene data show CDR1 as LGHNA and CDR2 as YNFKEQ. This CDR3 is 17 amino acids long. V gave up 4 bases and J gave up 4 bases, with 23 bases separating them. The CDR3 DNA follows: TGTGCCAGCAGCCCACCGGGTCGGGTAGTAGAGAATTACGAGCAGTACTTC. Protein: CASSPPGRVVENYEQYF.

This rearrangement joins TRBV13 to TRBJ2-5; TRBD2 agrees at 9 bases. Germline V gene data show CDR1 as PRHDT and CDR2 as FYEKMQ (reference sequence). CDR3 size: 14 residues. Trimming took 3 bases from V and 4 from J; bases not matched to a gene: 3. The CDR3 nucleotides read TGTGCCAGCAGCTTTGCGACTAGCGGAGAGACCCAGTACTTC. Translated, it gives CASSFATSGETQYF.

The V gene is TRBV19, the J gene TRBJ1-3; D is undetermined. V lost 3 bases and J lost 2, with 8 bases in between. The CDR3 covers 14 residues. CDR1 is LNHDA and CDR2 is SQIVND in the germline V gene (reference sequence). The CDR3 loop is CASSMASPGNTIYF. Here the CDR3 DNA reads TGTGCCAGTAGTATGGCGAGTCCTGGAAACACCATATATTTT.

This chain links TRBV28 with TRBJ2-1; D gene uncertain. The CDR3 spans 16 residues. CDR1 and CDR2 (germline): MDHEN, SYDVKM. The V gene lost 3 bases and the J gene lost 0 bases, with 12 bases spanning the gap. This CDR3 is CASSLRSASSYNEQFF. The CDR3 nucleotides read TGTGCCAGCAGTTTGAGAAGCGCGAGCTCCTACAATGAGCAGTTCTTC.

This sequence joins TRBV19 and TRBJ2-1, with D perhaps TRBD2 (6 bases). The CDR3 runs to 16 residues. Germline lookup yields CDR1 LNHDA and CDR2 SQIVND (reference sequence). V was pared by 5 bases and J by 3 bases, with 17 bases between. This chain's CDR3 is CASSPSAGNHYNEQFF. DNA of the CDR3: TGTGCCAGTAGTCCATCGGCGGGGAATCACTACAATGAGCAGTTCTTC.

This clone was recorded a few times. The chain joins TRBV5-1 to TRBJ2-3; 13 positions match TRBD2. Germline V gene data show CDR1 as SGHRS and CDR2 as YFSETQ. There are 17 residues in the CDR3. Germline trimming cut 4 bases from V and 4 bases from J; bases unmatched to any gene: 9. In nucleotides, the CDR3 is TGCGCCAGCAGCCTACGGACTAGCGGGAGTTTATCAGATACGCAGTATTTT. It yields the protein CASSLRTSGSLSDTQYF.